This record concerns one T cell receptor beta chain sequence. Its antigen remains unidentified. This record comes from a study of T cell repertoires in cytomegalovirus infection. Study-level information: Indications came from public TCR beta signatures; they pointed to CMV infection and to a matching HLA type. Study results and limitations: Carriers of CMV plus the relevant HLA were identified by cumulative public TCR beta family frequency.

The CDR3 sequence is 20 residues long. Per germline, CDR1 SGHTA and CDR2 FQGNSA. V was clipped by 1 base and J by 0 bases; unmatched bases: 8. Each CDR3 protein gets one entry after TCRdb re-called the reads with MiXCR. The table includes tens of thousands of distinct CDR3 sequences, around 21% detected once. This chain uses TRBV7-2 with TRBJ2-4; TRBD2 matches 14 bases. This receptor was identified in a human donor in good health (CMV status not recorded). Some clones in this sample may be carry-over from other donors' samples. This specimen was CD8+ T cells from cultured PBMCs, taken from culture after CMV antigen stimulation. The CDR3 reads CASSLGGLAGASLAKNIQYF. In DNA, the CDR3 is TGTGCCAGCAGCTTAGGGGGACTAGCGGGGGCCTCACTAGCCAAAAACATTCAGTACTTC.